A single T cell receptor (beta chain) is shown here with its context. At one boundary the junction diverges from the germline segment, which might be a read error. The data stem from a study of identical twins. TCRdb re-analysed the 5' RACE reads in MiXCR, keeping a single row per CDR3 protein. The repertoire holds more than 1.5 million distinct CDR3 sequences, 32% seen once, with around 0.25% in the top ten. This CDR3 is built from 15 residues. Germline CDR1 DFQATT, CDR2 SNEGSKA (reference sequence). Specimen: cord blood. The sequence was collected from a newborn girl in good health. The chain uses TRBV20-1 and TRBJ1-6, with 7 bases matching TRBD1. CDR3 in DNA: TGCGGTGCTAGAGATTGGAGGACAGGTGGGGAACCCCTCCACTTT. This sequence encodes CGARDWRTGGEPLHF.